These 26 T cell receptor beta chains came from one sample sequenced in a study of shared clonotypes between healthy human individuals. Profiling relied on immunoSEQ multiplex PCR, and the TCRdb table lists in-frame clones only, not all of them. The sample includes about a million clones, 75% of them seen just once. Input material: memory CD4+ T cells sorted from blood. Subset: CD45RA-negative fraction. The receptors originated from a man younger than 30 in good health.

This CDR3 is CASSDRDRGTDTQYF. For the CDR3, the DNA is TGTGCCAGCAGCGACCGGGACAGGGGAACAGATACGCAGTATTTT. V is TRBV5-4 and J is TRBJ2-3; 10 nucleotides line up with TRBD1. V shed 4 bases and J 3 bases; nucleotides not matched to a gene: 5. The CDR3 has 15 amino acids. CDR1 and CDR2 (germline): SGHNT, YYREEE (reference sequence). Looking up the rest from reference TRBV5-4 and TRBJ2-3 gives the full variable domain: ETGVTQSPTHLIKTRGQQVTLRCSSQSGHNTVSWYQQALGQGPQFIFQYYREEENGRGNFPPRFSGLQFPNYSSELNVNALELDDSALYLCASSDRDRGTDTQYFGPGTRLTVL.

V and J are TRBV6-5 and TRBJ2-3, with TRBD2 matching over 8 bases. The germline V gene has CDR1 MNHEY and CDR2 SVGAGI. There are 16 residues in the CDR3. The trim removed 0 bases at V and 0 bases at J, leaving 2 bases unmatched. The CDR3 coding sequence is TGTGCCAGCAGTTACTCTAGCGGGACTAGCACAGATACGCAGTATTTT. This encodes CASSYSSGTSTDTQYF.

Comment on this clone: Different DNA sequences within this sample yield the same CDR3. The rearrangement links TRBV5-1 to TRBJ2-1; unclear D gene. Looked up from germline, CDR1 is SGHRS and CDR2 is YFSETQ. This CDR3 is 13 amino acids long. V was shortened by 0 bases and J by 4 bases, with 5 bases between the two germline ends. Written as DNA, the CDR3 is TGCGCCAGCAGCTTGGGGCAATACAATGAGCAGTTCTTC. Its protein is CASSLGQYNEQFF.

This clone was seen many times. The chain is built from TRBV5-4 and TRBJ1-4; 7 bases line up with TRBD1. Unmatched junction bases numbered 5, after V lost 3 bases and J lost 3 bases. CDR3 length equals 15 residues. CDR1 is SGHNT, CDR2 YYREEE, per germline (reference sequence). DNA of the CDR3: TGTGCCAGCAGCTCAGGGGACAGCCCTAATGAAAAACTGTTTTTT. This encodes CASSSGDSPNEKLFF.

The CDR3 region has the DNA TGTGCCAGCAGCTTGGACGGGAGCAGGGGGAATGAGCAGTTCTTC. This encodes CASSLDGSRGNEQFF. This chain joins TRBV5-4 and TRBJ2-1; tentative D call: TRBD1 (7 bases). There are 15 residues in the CDR3. V was pared by 0 bases and J by 7 bases, with 14 bases between. Germline V CDR1 and CDR2: SGHNT, YYREEE (reference sequence).

V gene TRBV18 combines with J gene TRBJ1-4; perhaps TRBD1 as D (5 bases). Looked up from germline, CDR1 is KGHSH and CDR2 is LQKENI. The CDR3 contains 17 residues. With 2 bases removed from V and 0 bases from J, the gap between germline ends came to 13 bases. CDR3 sequence: CASSPGAGRATNEKLFF. The CDR3 DNA reads TGTGCCAGCTCACCAGGGGCAGGACGAGCAACTAATGAAAAACTGTTTTTT.

This clone was counted a single time. The chain carries TRBV5-4 and TRBJ2-5; D unclear. The closer fit of TRBJ2-7 to the DNA end suggests the J call may be wrong. The CDR3 contains 14 residues. Per germline, CDR1 SGHNT and CDR2 YYREEE (reference sequence). For the CDR3, the DNA is TGTGCCAGCAGCTTGGGTGGTAGCTTCGGCGAGCAGTACTTC. Amino acids: CASSLGGSFGEQYF.

This chain joins TRBV4-3 and TRBJ2-1; 8 bases map to TRBD1. Germline CDR1 LGHNA, CDR2 YSLEER. The CDR3 contains 15 residues. The J segment lost 4 bases and the V segment lost 4 bases, leaving 6 bases of the junction unmatched. DNA for the CDR3: TGCGCCAGCAGCCCCGGGACAGGTCCGTACAATGAGCAGTTCTTC. This sequence encodes CASSPGTGPYNEQFF.

This clone has a handful of counts. The chain employs TRBV6-1 and TRBJ2-3, with 12 bases fitting TRBD2. Germline values: CDR1 MNHNS, CDR2 SASEGT. The CDR3 is 14 residues long. After removal of 8 bases from V and 3 bases from J, the junction contained 3 bases not matched to a gene. This chain's CDR3 is CASGTSGPTDTQYF. DNA for the CDR3: TGTGCCAGCGGGACTAGCGGGCCGACAGATACGCAGTATTTT.

This rearrangement joins TRBV4-3 to TRBJ2-2; TRBD2 matches 7 bases. The CDR3 spans 17 residues. Germline loops: CDR1 LGHNA, CDR2 YSLEER. Trimming removed 0 bases from V and 0 bases from J; junction bases left unmatched: 4. In nucleotides, the CDR3 is TGCGCCAGCAGCCAAGATCCTAGCGGTACGAACACCGGGGAGCTGTTTTTT. It is translated as CASSQDPSGTNTGELFF.

V usage is TRBV2 and J usage is TRBJ2-7, with D perhaps matching TRBD2 (6 bases). Germline V gene sequence: CDR1 SNHLY, CDR2 FYNNEI. This CDR3 has 17 amino acids. Trimming took 0 bases from V and 0 from J, leaving 15 bases between them. This chain's CDR3 is CASSEAEPGLSSYEQYF. The DNA for the CDR3 is TGTGCCAGCAGTGAAGCGGAGCCGGGACTCAGCTCCTACGAGCAGTACTTC.

This clone was found a few times. The chain joins TRBV6-1 to TRBJ1-1; a weak D match, TRBD1 (5 bases). The germline V and J ends were trimmed by 5 bases and 11 bases, with 12 bases remaining between them. Germline V gene data show CDR1 as MNHNS and CDR2 as SASEGT. The CDR3 sequence is 11 residues long. The CDR3 sequence is CASSTGAGAFF. CDR3 nucleotides: TGTGCCAGCAGTACCGGGGCGGGGGCTTTCTTT.

The chain couples TRBV9 to TRBJ1-6; D is undetermined. Trimming shortened V by 3 bases and J by 7 bases, and 11 bases separated the two germline ends. From germline, CDR1 is SGDLS and CDR2 YYNGEE. The length of the CDR3 is 14 residues. CDR3 region: CASSAGPINSPLHF. DNA for the CDR3: TGTGCCAGCAGCGCCGGACCCATAAATTCACCCCTCCACTTT. Using reference TRBV9 and TRBJ1-6 for the parts outside the CDR3, the full variable domain is DSGVTQTPKHLITATGQRVTLRCSPRSGDLSVYWYQQSLDQGLQFLIQYYNGEERAKGNILERFSAQQFPDLHSELNLSSLELGDSALYFCASSAGPINSPLHFGNGTRLTVT.

The chain couples TRBV6-1 to TRBJ1-4; D remains ambiguous. Germline assignment: CDR1 MNHNS and CDR2 SASEGT. The CDR3 has 11 amino acids. Trimming left V 4 bases short and J 10 bases short, with 7 bases between. The DNA of the CDR3 is TGTGCCAGCAGTGTAAAAGGAAAACTGTTTTTT. This translates into CASSVKGKLFF.

The rearrangement uses TRBV30 and TRBJ2-3; 11 nucleotides match TRBD2. Per germline, CDR1 GTSNPN and CDR2 SVGIG (reference sequence). This CDR3 has 14 amino acids. V lost 5 bases to trimming and J lost 4 bases; unmatched junction nucleotides: 5. The CDR3 nucleotides are TGTGCCTGGGAACTAGCGGGAGTTCCAGATACGCAGTATTTT. This gives the protein CAWELAGVPDTQYF.

V is TRBV28 and J is TRBJ2-2; D gene ambiguous. V lost 7 bases and J 5 bases, leaving 11 bases between the germline ends. This CDR3 region has 13 residues. CDR1 is MDHEN, CDR2 SYDVKM, per germline. This CDR3 is CASTRINTGELFF. The CDR3 bases are TGTGCCAGCACCCGAATCAATACCGGGGAGCTGTTTTTT.

V gene TRBV7-9 combines with J gene TRBJ1-2, with 7 bases that match TRBD1. Trimming cost V 3 bases and J 8 bases; bases outside gene matches: 9. The CDR3 has 14 residues. Germline loops: CDR1 SEHNR, CDR2 FQNEAQ (reference sequence). Here the CDR3 reads CASSFLQRGQGYTF. In DNA, the CDR3 is TGTGCCAGCAGCTTTCTTCAGAGGGGGCAAGGCTACACCTTC.

This clone was picked up a small number of times. J is TRBJ2-7 and V is TRBV5-4; 11 bases match TRBD2. Germline V lookup: CDR1 SGHNT, CDR2 YYREEE (reference sequence). Trimming took 0 bases from V and 3 from J; bases not matched to a gene: 2. The CDR3 totals 15 residues. The DNA for the CDR3 is TGTGCCAGCAGCTTGGGACTAGCGGGAAACTACGAGCAGTACTTC. This translates into CASSLGLAGNYEQYF.

A note on this clone: This sample also contains other DNA sequences that code for the same CDR3. The chain uses TRBV27 and TRBJ1-1; D is undetermined. CDR1 is MNHEY and CDR2 is SMNVEV in the germline V gene (reference sequence). Trimming cost V 2 bases and J 1 base, with 5 bases left between them. The CDR3 totals 13 residues. CDR3 sequence (DNA): TGTGCCAGCAGTTTAGGAGGGAACACTGAAGCTTTCTTT. Amino acid sequence: CASSLGGNTEAFF.

The CDR3 reads CASSPGSRVMPDSPLHF. Written as DNA, the CDR3 is TGCGCCAGCAGCCCGGGAAGCAGGGTCATGCCGGATTCACCCCTCCACTTT. The V and J genes are TRBV5-1 and TRBJ1-6; a weak D match, TRBD1 (5 bases). The germline V gene has CDR1 SGHRS and CDR2 YFSETQ. V shed 4 bases and J shed 8 bases, with 22 bases lying between them. CDR3 size: 17 residues. Variable domain in full (rest from reference TRBV5-1 and TRBJ1-6): KAGVTQTPRYLIKTRGQQVTLSCSPISGHRSVSWYQQTPGQGLQFLFEYFSETQRNKGNFPGRFSGRQFSNSRSEMNVSTLELGDSALYLCASSPGSRVMPDSPLHFGNGTRLTVT.

The J gene is TRBJ2-3, the V gene TRBV10-3; the D is unclear. Germline V gene sequence: CDR1 ENHRY, CDR2 SYGVKD. The V gene lost 2 bases and the J gene lost 1 base, with 10 bases spanning the gap. The CDR3 is 15 residues long. The CDR3 nucleotides are TGTGCCATCAGTGAGGTCCCGCAACGCACAGATACGCAGTATTTT. Translation: CAISEVPQRTDTQYF.

The gene calls are TRBV18 and TRBJ2-7; D is ambiguous. V gave up 0 bases and J gave up 5 bases, with 17 bases separating them. From germline, CDR1 is KGHSH and CDR2 LQKENI. CDR3 size: 16 residues. This CDR3 reads CASSPPKRARPDEQYF. The CDR3 DNA is TGTGCCAGCTCACCACCGAAACGGGCTCGTCCTGACGAGCAGTACTTC. Complete variable domain (other parts from reference TRBV18 and TRBJ2-7): NAGVMQNPRHLVRRRGQEARLRCSPMKGHSHVYWYRQLPEEGLKFMVYLQKENIIDESGMPKERFSAEFPKEGPSILRIQQVVRGDSAAYFCASSPPKRARPDEQYFGPGTRLTVT.

This chain connects TRBV27 to TRBJ1-2; the D is unclear. The CDR3 length is 14 residues. Germline-derived CDR1 and CDR2 are MNHEY and SMNVEV (reference sequence). Trimming removed 6 bases at V and 5 bases at J, with 16 bases between. CDR3 in DNA: TGTGCCAGCAGGGGGTGGTCGGGCTCTTATGGCTACACCTTC. Its translation: CASRGWSGSYGYTF.

This clone is a singleton in its sample. The V call is TRBV5-1, the J call TRBJ2-1; D unclear. The germline gives CDR1 SGHRS, CDR2 YFSETQ. CDR3 length: 15 residues. Trimming took off 1 base at V and 2 bases at J, with 10 bases between the two ends. CDR3 nucleotides: TGCGCCAGCAGCTTGATAACCAGCACCTACAATGAGCAGTTCTTC. Encoded protein: CASSLITSTYNEQFF.

The rearrangement uses TRBV2 and TRBJ2-3; D might be TRBD2 (6 bases). Looked up from germline, CDR1 is SNHLY and CDR2 is FYNNEI. Trimming took off 2 bases at V and 2 bases at J, with 11 bases between the two ends. The CDR3 is made up of 15 amino acids. CDR3 sequence: CASSENGGITDTQYF. The DNA of the CDR3 is TGTGCCAGCAGTGAAAACGGCGGGATCACAGATACGCAGTATTTT.

The chain has TRBV19 and TRBJ1-3, with D hard to call. The germline CDR1 and CDR2 sequences are LNHDA and SQIVND (reference sequence). V shed 5 bases and J shed 0 bases, with 14 bases lying between them. CDR3 length equals 16 residues. This chain's CDR3 is CASSAARQNSGNTIYF. The CDR3 nucleotides read TGTGCCAGTAGTGCGGCTCGACAAAACTCTGGAAACACCATATATTTT.